Listed below are T cell receptor beta chains from one sample, sequenced in a study of beta chain features in type 1 diabetes. TCRdb's table, derived via immunoSEQ multiplex PCR, lists solely in-frame clones and lacks some. The sample comprises 640,000 or so clones, about an eighth of which are singletons, and around 0.04% rests with the top ten. Material: naive CD4+ T cells from blood. The receptors originated from a man younger than 35 with type 1 diabetes. The CDR3 runs from the conserved cysteine through the conserved F or W. The D gene is left open where the match is weak. A clone size is listed for some rows: how often the clone was seen (once, few, many), or a class if it is expanded.

clone_size: few
v_call: TRBV29-1
d_call: .
j_call: TRBJ2-7
cdr3_length: 14
cdr3_aa: CSVNRAGNVHEQYF
cdr3_nt: TGCAGCGTTAATAGGGCAGGGAATGTCCACGAGCAGTACTTC

clone_size: few
v_call: TRBV30
d_call: .
j_call: TRBJ2-1
cdr3_length: 14
cdr3_aa: CAWSRPPGTPEQFF
cdr3_nt: TGTGCCTGGAGTAGACCCCCCGGGACCCCGGAGCAGTTCTTC

clone_size: .
v_call: TRBV28
d_call: .
j_call: TRBJ2-2
cdr3_length: 11
cdr3_aa: CASSLSGELFF
cdr3_nt: TGTGCCAGCAGTTTATCCGGGGAGCTGTTTTTT

clone_size: .
v_call: TRBV25-1
d_call: .
j_call: TRBJ2-1
cdr3_length: 16
cdr3_aa: CASSDTSHSSYNEQFF
cdr3_nt: TGTGCCAGCAGTGATACTAGCCATAGCTCCTACAATGAGCAGTTCTTC

clone_size: few
v_call: TRBV9
d_call: TRBD2
j_call: TRBJ2-3
cdr3_length: 17
cdr3_aa: CASSVAPRSGGSDTQYF
cdr3_nt: TGTGCCAGCAGCGTAGCTCCCCGTAGCGGGGGGTCAGATACGCAGTATTTT

clone_size: .
v_call: TRBV29-1
d_call: TRBD1
j_call: TRBJ2-5
cdr3_length: 15
cdr3_aa: CSVEEGQGALETQYF
cdr3_nt: TGCAGCGTTGAAGAGGGGCAGGGGGCTCTAGAGACCCAGTACTTC

clone_size: .
v_call: TRBV10-3
d_call: .
j_call: TRBJ1-5
cdr3_length: 14
cdr3_aa: CAISVEGGNQPQHF
cdr3_nt: TGTGCCATCAGTGTAGAGGGGGGCAATCAGCCCCAGCATTTT

clone_size: .
v_call: TRBV7-6
d_call: .
j_call: TRBJ2-1
cdr3_length: 15
cdr3_aa: CASSLAPSPYNEQFF
cdr3_nt: TGTGCCAGCAGCTTAGCGCCCAGTCCTTACAATGAGCAGTTCTTC

clone_size: few
v_call: TRBV6-6
d_call: .
j_call: TRBJ1-1
cdr3_length: 15
cdr3_aa: CASSYSMGRAGEAFF
cdr3_nt: TGTGCCAGCAGTTACTCTATGGGAAGGGCGGGTGAAGCTTTCTTT

clone_size: .
v_call: TRBV30
d_call: .
j_call: TRBJ1-5
cdr3_length: 15
cdr3_aa: CAWSGQGMGNQPQHF
cdr3_nt: TGTGCCTGGAGCGGTCAGGGGATGGGCAATCAGCCCCAGCATTTT

clone_size: .
v_call: TRBV6-5
d_call: .
j_call: TRBJ2-1
cdr3_length: 16
cdr3_aa: CASSFNAGGSDNEQFF
cdr3_nt: TGTGCCAGCAGTTTTAATGCAGGCGGGTCAGACAATGAGCAGTTCTTC

clone_size: few
v_call: TRBV28
d_call: .
j_call: TRBJ1-2
cdr3_length: 14
cdr3_aa: CASSSPGGSDGYTF
cdr3_nt: TGTGCCAGCAGTTCCCCCGGAGGGAGCGATGGCTACACCTTC

clone_size: few
v_call: TRBV25-1
d_call: .
j_call: TRBJ2-2
cdr3_length: 13
cdr3_aa: CASSIRDTGELFF
cdr3_nt: TGTGCCAGCAGTATAAGGGACACCGGGGAGCTGTTTTTT

clone_size: few
v_call: TRBV6-1
d_call: .
j_call: TRBJ2-1
cdr3_length: 14
cdr3_aa: CASSEAGSYNEQFF
cdr3_nt: TGTGCCAGCAGTGAAGCGGGGTCCTACAATGAGCAGTTCTTC

clone_size: .
v_call: TRBV30
d_call: TRBD2
j_call: TRBJ2-7
cdr3_length: 14
cdr3_aa: CAWSVALAGGEQYF
cdr3_nt: TGTGCCTGGAGTGTAGCTCTAGCGGGAGGCGAGCAGTACTTC

clone_size: once
v_call: TRBV5-1
d_call: TRBD1
j_call: TRBJ1-1
cdr3_length: 16
cdr3_aa: CASSENPGQGTGEAFF
cdr3_nt: TGCGCCAGCAGCGAAAACCCGGGACAGGGAACGGGTGAAGCTTTCTTT

clone_size: .
v_call: TRBV2
d_call: .
j_call: TRBJ2-3
cdr3_length: 12
cdr3_aa: CGGMESGDTQYF
cdr3_nt: TGTGGTGGGATGGAGTCAGGAGATACGCAGTATTTT

clone_size: .
v_call: TRBV19
d_call: TRBD1
j_call: TRBJ2-6
cdr3_length: 16
cdr3_aa: CATRQGVRSGANVLTF
cdr3_nt: TGTGCCACCAGACAGGGTGTCCGCTCTGGGGCCAACGTCCTGACTTTC

clone_size: few
v_call: TRBV27
d_call: .
j_call: TRBJ2-1
cdr3_length: 11
cdr3_aa: CASSQQGGMFF
cdr3_nt: TGTGCCAGCAGTCAACAGGGGGGGATGTTCTTC

clone_size: .
v_call: TRBV5-1
d_call: TRBD1
j_call: TRBJ1-2
cdr3_length: 13
cdr3_aa: CASSGQGNYGYTF
cdr3_nt: TGCGCCAGCAGCGGACAGGGTAACTATGGCTACACCTTC

clone_size: .
v_call: TRBV5-4
d_call: TRBD1
j_call: TRBJ1-4
cdr3_length: 13
cdr3_aa: CASSPGQGEKLFF
cdr3_nt: TGTGCCAGCAGCCCGGGACAGGGGGAAAAACTGTTTTTT

clone_size: few
v_call: TRBV18
d_call: .
j_call: TRBJ1-4
cdr3_length: 15
cdr3_aa: CASSTFEGPNEKLFF
cdr3_nt: TGTGCCAGCTCAACATTTGAGGGGCCTAATGAAAAACTGTTTTTT

clone_size: .
v_call: TRBV14
d_call: .
j_call: TRBJ2-3
cdr3_length: 11
cdr3_aa: CASSPLDTQYF
cdr3_nt: TGTGCCAGCAGCCCCCTGGATACGCAGTATTTT

clone_size: few
v_call: TRBV28
d_call: TRBD1
j_call: TRBJ1-6
cdr3_length: 16
cdr3_aa: CASTVPGTGYNSPLHF
cdr3_nt: TGTGCCAGCACGGTCCCCGGGACAGGATATAATTCACCCCTCCACTTT

clone_size: .
v_call: TRBV7-9
d_call: .
j_call: TRBJ2-5
cdr3_length: 14
cdr3_aa: CASSFPQGKETQYF
cdr3_nt: TGTGCCAGCAGCTTTCCGCAGGGAAAAGAGACCCAGTACTTC

clone_size: .
v_call: TRBV7-9
d_call: .
j_call: TRBJ1-2
cdr3_length: 13
cdr3_aa: CASSRGVGYGYTF
cdr3_nt: TGTGCCAGCAGCCGAGGGGTAGGCTATGGCTACACCTTC

clone_size: .
v_call: TRBV28
d_call: .
j_call: TRBJ1-1
cdr3_length: 13
cdr3_aa: CASSLGTNTEAFF
cdr3_nt: TGTGCCAGCAGTTTGGGGACGAACACTGAAGCTTTCTTT

clone_size: .
v_call: TRBV29-1
d_call: TRBD2
j_call: TRBJ2-2
cdr3_length: 14
cdr3_aa: CSVRGLVGTGELFF
cdr3_nt: TGCAGCGTAAGAGGACTAGTGGGGACCGGGGAGCTGTTTTTT

clone_size: few
v_call: TRBV2
d_call: .
j_call: TRBJ1-5
cdr3_length: 14
cdr3_aa: CASSARVPNQPQHF
cdr3_nt: TGTGCCAGCAGTGCTCGGGTTCCCAATCAGCCCCAGCATTTT

clone_size: .
v_call: TRBV30
d_call: .
j_call: TRBJ2-7
cdr3_length: 12
cdr3_aa: CAWSRSSYEQYF
cdr3_nt: TGTGCCTGGAGTAGGAGCTCCTACGAGCAGTACTTC

clone_size: few
v_call: TRBV29-1
d_call: .
j_call: TRBJ2-1
cdr3_length: 12
cdr3_aa: CSVEGFYNEQFF
cdr3_nt: TGCAGCGTAGAAGGCTTCTACAATGAGCAGTTCTTC

clone_size: .
v_call: TRBV7-9
d_call: TRBD1
j_call: TRBJ1-2
cdr3_length: 15
cdr3_aa: CASSLRDRGDYGYTF
cdr3_nt: TGTGCCAGCAGCTTAAGGGACAGGGGAGACTATGGCTACACCTTC

clone_size: .
v_call: TRBV28
d_call: TRBD1
j_call: TRBJ1-2
cdr3_length: 15
cdr3_aa: CASSSPGQGPWGYTF
cdr3_nt: TGTGCCAGCAGTTCTCCGGGACAGGGCCCGTGGGGCTACACCTTC

clone_size: few
v_call: TRBV2
d_call: .
j_call: TRBJ2-1
cdr3_length: 16
cdr3_aa: CASSENRGGLLHEQFF
cdr3_nt: TGTGCCAGCAGTGAAAACAGGGGAGGGTTGTTGCATGAGCAGTTCTTC

clone_size: .
v_call: TRBV30
d_call: TRBD2
j_call: TRBJ2-1
cdr3_length: 17
cdr3_aa: CAWSKGLAGVANNEQFF
cdr3_nt: TGTGCCTGGAGTAAGGGACTAGCGGGAGTCGCTAACAATGAGCAGTTCTTC

clone_size: .
v_call: TRBV5-4
d_call: .
j_call: TRBJ2-5
cdr3_length: 16
cdr3_aa: CASSSAGQSSGETQYF
cdr3_nt: TGTGCCAGCAGCTCCGCTGGGCAGAGCAGTGGAGAGACCCAGTACTTC

clone_size: .
v_call: TRBV6-5
d_call: TRBD1
j_call: TRBJ1-2
cdr3_length: 13
cdr3_aa: CASSSYRGGYDTF
cdr3_nt: TGTGCCAGCAGTTCGTACAGGGGAGGATACGACACCTTC

clone_size: few
v_call: TRBV6-6
d_call: .
j_call: TRBJ2-3
cdr3_length: 15
cdr3_aa: CASSYTLFPGDTQYF
cdr3_nt: TGTGCCAGCAGTTACACCCTATTTCCCGGGGATACGCAGTATTTT

clone_size: .
v_call: TRBV6-5
d_call: .
j_call: TRBJ1-1
cdr3_length: 15
cdr3_aa: CASSKRQFGISEAFF
cdr3_nt: TGTGCCAGCAGTAAACGACAGTTTGGGATCTCTGAAGCTTTCTTT

clone_size: few
v_call: TRBV5-4
d_call: .
j_call: TRBJ2-3
cdr3_length: 13
cdr3_aa: CASSFQATDTQYF
cdr3_nt: TGTGCCAGCAGCTTCCAGGCCACAGATACGCAGTATTTT

clone_size: few
v_call: TRBV9
d_call: .
j_call: TRBJ2-5
cdr3_length: 14
cdr3_aa: CASSVGLREETQYF
cdr3_nt: TGTGCCAGCAGCGTTGGGTTACGGGAGGAGACCCAGTACTTC